This TCR beta chain was identified during a study of STAT5B mutations in CD4+ large granular lymphocyte leukemia. General study results and limits: Main leukemic clonotypes were patient-specific, but roughly 26% appeared at low frequency elsewhere. Compared with healthy controls (2/35), patient top clones favored TRBV06 (8/27).

Assay: immunoSEQ multiplex PCR; the TCRdb copy retains only in-frame clones and omits some. The sample carries approximately 32,000 clones, about 91% recorded once. About this clone: Its antigen remains unknown.

J was trimmed by 3 bases and V by 0 bases; bases with no gene match: 9. Germline V CDR1 and CDR2: SGHRS, YFSETQ. The CDR3 length is 17 residues. The sequence was obtained from a human donor in good health. Sequencing was carried out using CD4+ T cells from blood buffy coats. The chain is built from TRBV5-1 and TRBJ2-1, with TRBD2 identical over 7 bases. The CDR3 region is CASSLVPRGGGYNEQFF. The DNA of the CDR3 is TGCGCCAGCAGCTTGGTTCCCCGGGGCGGGGGCTACAATGAGCAGTTCTTC.